Shown below are 15 T cell receptor beta chains from a single sample sequenced in a study of T cell responses to AZD1222 COVID-19 vaccine. Measured with immunoSEQ multiplex PCR; TCRdb has only the in-frame clones, and not every one. The sample contains 80,000 to 95,000 clones, over 75% of which appear only once. Material: peripheral blood, obtained on day 0 of MenACWY control vaccination. The receptors come from an adult in good health.

The rearrangement uses TRBV19 and TRBJ2-4; 9 bases fit TRBD2. V trimming: 1 base; J trimming: 15 bases; junction bases outside the gene matches: 10. CDR1 LNHDA and CDR2 SQIVND come from the germline V gene (reference sequence). The CDR3 extends over 14 amino acids. The CDR3 loop is CASSIALAGGFSYF. The CDR3, as DNA: TGTGCCAGTAGTATAGCCCTCGCGGGAGGGTTCTCGTACTTC.

V and J are TRBV6-5 and TRBJ2-7, with 10 positions matching TRBD1. Germline values: CDR1 MNHEY, CDR2 SVGAGI. The CDR3 length is 14 residues. V was clipped by 5 bases and J by 5 bases; unmatched bases: 6. As DNA, the CDR3 is TGTGCCAGCAGTCCTCGACAGGGGGCCCACGAGCAGTACTTC. Translation: CASSPRQGAHEQYF.

The chain is built from TRBV28 and TRBJ1-4, with 8 bases that match TRBD1. The V and J ends lost 5 bases and 5 bases, in that order; junction bases with no gene match: 4. This CDR3 region has 14 residues. Germline V gene sequence: CDR1 MDHEN, CDR2 SYDVKM. CDR3 amino acids: CASSPGQGNEKLFF. DNA of the CDR3: TGTGCCAGCAGTCCCGGACAGGGAAATGAAAAACTGTTTTTT.

This clone has just one count. At one boundary the junction diverges from the germline segment, which might be a read error. The J gene is TRBJ2-4, the V gene TRBV10-1; D could derive from TRBD1 or TRBD2 (5 bases each). Germline assignment: CDR1 WNHNN and CDR2 SYGVQD (reference sequence). The CDR3 runs to 13 residues. Here the CDR3 DNA reads TGCGCCAGCAGTGCATCGACCGGGACGGCACAACGCTTC. Protein product: CASSASTGTAQRF.

V and J are TRBV29-1 and TRBJ2-7; 8 bases are shared with TRBD1. With 7 bases clipped from V and 0 bases from J, the junction kept 5 bases outside the gene matches. The germline gives CDR1 SQVTM, CDR2 ANQGSEA. The CDR3 length is 13 residues. The CDR3 protein is CSGSDRGSYEQYF. CDR3 DNA sequence: TGCAGCGGATCAGACAGGGGCTCCTACGAGCAGTACTTC.

The rearrangement joins TRBV28 to TRBJ2-7; 7 nucleotides align to TRBD1. The CDR3 runs to 15 residues. V was clipped by 4 bases and J by 8 bases; unmatched bases: 14. Germline V lookup: CDR1 MDHEN, CDR2 SYDVKM. CDR3 residues: CASSSPGQPMWKQYF. Written as DNA, the CDR3 is TGTGCCAGCAGTTCCCCGGGACAGCCTATGTGGAAGCAGTACTTC.

This clone occurred once. The V and J genes are TRBV9 and TRBJ1-2; TRBD1 matches 7 bases. After removal of 4 bases from V and 4 bases from J, the junction contained 4 bases not matched to a gene. The germline V gene encodes CDR1 SGDLS and CDR2 YYNGEE. The CDR3 loop spans 13 amino acids. CDR3 loop: CASSPGQLYGYTF. CDR3 DNA sequence: TGTGCCAGCAGCCCGGGACAGCTCTATGGCTACACCTTC.

This chain uses TRBV6-5 with TRBJ2-7; D is uncertain. The CDR3 runs to 14 residues. V lost 2 bases, J lost 0 bases, and 8 bases lay in between. Germline V gene data show CDR1 as MNHEY and CDR2 as SVGAGI. CDR3 in DNA: TGTGCCAGCAGTTACATTGGACGCTCCTACGAGCAGTACTTC. Residues: CASSYIGRSYEQYF.

J is TRBJ2-1 and V is TRBV9; 11 positions agree with TRBD2. V was clipped by 4 bases and J by 12 bases; unmatched bases: 6. The CDR3 is 13 residues long. Germline CDR1 SGDLS, CDR2 YYNGEE. The CDR3 is CASSPTSGGMQFF. The DNA for the CDR3 is TGTGCCAGCAGCCCCACTAGCGGGGGTATGCAGTTCTTC.

This clone has just a few counts. The J gene is TRBJ1-1, the V gene TRBV28; maybe TRBD1 (5 bases). The CDR3 extends over 14 amino acids. Looked up from germline, CDR1 is MDHEN and CDR2 is SYDVKM. With 2 bases removed from V and 1 base from J, the gap between germline ends came to 8 bases. CDR3 coding DNA: TGTGCCAGCAGTTTAATGGGGCAGAACACTGAAGCTTTCTTT. As protein: CASSLMGQNTEAFF.

This sequence joins TRBV24-1 and TRBJ1-1; tentative D call: TRBD1 (5 bases). The germline V gene encodes CDR1 KGHDR and CDR2 SFDVKD. CDR3 length: 12 residues. V was cut by 2 bases and J by 11 bases, with 11 bases left in between. The CDR3 protein is CATSDSAGGAFF. CDR3 DNA: TGTGCCACCAGTGATTCAGCTGGGGGTGCTTTCTTT.

This clone has just one count. The chain carries TRBV5-4 and TRBJ1-2, with D perhaps matching TRBD1 (5 bases). V gave up 4 bases and J gave up 6 bases, with 22 bases separating them. This CDR3 is 16 amino acids long. The germline gives CDR1 SGHNT, CDR2 YYREEE (reference sequence). The CDR3 nucleotides are TGTGCCAGCAGCCGAACCCCAGGGAAAGGGGACGATGGCTACACCTTC. Protein product: CASSRTPGKGDDGYTF.

The chain combines TRBV24-1 with TRBJ2-7; no definite D call. The CDR3 runs to 16 residues. Germline V gives CDR1 KGHDR, CDR2 SFDVKD. V dropped 2 bases and J dropped 2 bases, with 15 bases sitting between them. This CDR3 is CATSDSGGVRPYEQYF. CDR3 coding DNA: TGTGCCACCAGTGATTCTGGTGGGGTTCGCCCCTACGAGCAGTACTTC.

The chain links TRBV7-9 to TRBJ2-5; D gene unclear. This CDR3 is 16 amino acids long. CDR1 and CDR2 from the germline V gene are SEHNR and FQNEAQ (reference sequence). The V gene lost 5 bases and the J gene lost 0 bases, with 16 bases spanning the gap. DNA of the CDR3: TGTGCCAGCAGCCAGACCCCTGGACGGAACCAAGAGACCCAGTACTTC. Translation gives CASSQTPGRNQETQYF. Full variable domain (missing parts from reference TRBV7-9 and TRBJ2-5): DTGVSQNPRHKITKRGQNVTFRCDPISEHNRLYWYRQTLGQGPEFLTYFQNEAQLEKSRLLSDRFSAERPKGSFSTLEIQRTEQGDSAMYLCASSQTPGRNQETQYFGPGTRLLVL.

V and J are TRBV7-9 and TRBJ1-1, with a possible D match to TRBD1 (6 bases). With 1 base removed from V and 1 base from J, the gap between germline ends came to 7 bases. Per the germline V gene, CDR1 is SEHNR and CDR2 is FQNEAQ (reference sequence). CDR3 length: 14 amino acids. CDR3 sequence (DNA): TGTGCCAGCAGCTTAGGGACAGAGAACACTGAAGCTTTCTTT. The encoded protein is CASSLGTENTEAFF.